This paragraph covers one T cell receptor (beta chain) sequence. Its antigen remains unknown. This entry is derived from a study of shared clonotypes between healthy human individuals. Study-level results: Tissue TCR repertoires likely differ from these blood-only repertoires.

As defined, naive CD8 cells were CD45RO-negative and positively selected for CCR7, with terminally differentiated effector memory CD45RA+ cells excluded. It was at deep level that the assay was run. Original processing notes: Because ImmunoSEQ provided only junction sequences with no quality scores, the filtering differed. Some clones are missing from TCRdb's copy, which holds only in-frame ones; the method was immunoSEQ multiplex PCR. V and J calls and clone size are given by that table; D and trimming were obtained from the DNA. The data show about 820,000 clones, 80% to 95% seen once. The TCR comes from a man aged 30 to 45 in good health. The sample consisted of naive CD8+ T cells sorted from blood.

CDR3 sequence: CASSIFPQTGEGQPQHF. CDR3 coding DNA: TGTGCCAGTAGTATTTTTCCCCAGACAGGGGAAGGCCAGCCCCAGCATTTT. The V gene is TRBV19, the J gene TRBJ1-5; TRBD1 matches 8 bases. V dropped 3 bases and J dropped 7; count of bases not matched to a gene: 14. The CDR3 totals 17 residues. The V gene's germline CDR1 is LNHDA and CDR2 SQIVND (reference sequence). The whole variable domain, remainder taken from reference TRBV19 and TRBJ1-5, is DGGITQSPKYLFRKEGQNVTLSCEQNLNHDAMYWYRQDPGQGLRLIYYSQIVNDFQKGDIAEGYSVSREKKESFPLTVTSAQKNPTAFYLCASSIFPQTGEGQPQHFGDGTRLSIL.